One T cell receptor (beta chain) is described in this entry. The entry originates in a study of blood T cell repertoires in COVID-19. For the study at large: Sample material is recorded as cDNA or gDNA derived from T cells, B-cell-depleted T cells, or PBMCs.

Authors' methods: Amplification from reference gene primers served as the basis for estimated nucleated cell counts. Data came from immunoSEQ multiplex PCR; TCRdb stores just in-frame clones and leaves some out. The V and J calls and the clone size are those of that table, but D and trimming were determined from the DNA. The sample yields hundreds of thousands of clones, roughly 80% seen once. This TCR came from a woman older than 75 with COVID-19, enrolled during active disease. Input material: peripheral blood.

As DNA, the CDR3 is TGTGCCAGCAGCTTCCAAACAGGGGGCTCCTACGAGCAGTACTTC. Its translation is CASSFQTGGSYEQYF. The chain recombines TRBV7-9 with TRBJ2-7; TRBD1 matches at 8 bases. Trimming took 3 bases from V and 0 from J; bases not matched to a gene: 4. CDR1 and CDR2 from the germline V gene are SEHNR and FQNEAQ (reference sequence). The CDR3 length is 15 residues.